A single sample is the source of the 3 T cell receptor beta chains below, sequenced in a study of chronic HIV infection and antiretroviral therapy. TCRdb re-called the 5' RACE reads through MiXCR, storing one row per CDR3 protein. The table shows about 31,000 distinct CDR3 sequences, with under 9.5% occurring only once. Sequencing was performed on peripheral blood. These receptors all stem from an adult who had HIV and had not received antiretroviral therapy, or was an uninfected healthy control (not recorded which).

Here the CDR3 DNA reads TGCAGCGTTGAGTTAGGGGGGGGTCAGCCCCAGCATTTT. Its protein product is CSVELGGGQPQHF. The chain employs TRBV29-1 and TRBJ1-5, with D maybe TRBD1 (6 bases). This CDR3 has 13 residues. Germline assignment: CDR1 SQVTM and CDR2 ANQGSEA. Trimming cost V 3 bases and J 6 bases, with 12 bases left between them. Supplemented by reference TRBV29-1 and TRBJ1-5, the full variable domain reads SAVISQKPSRDICQRGTSLTIQCQVDSQVTMMFWYRQQPGQSLTLIATANQGSEATYESGFVIDKFPISRPNLTFSTLTVSNMSPEDSSIYLCSVELGGGQPQHFGDGTRLSIL.

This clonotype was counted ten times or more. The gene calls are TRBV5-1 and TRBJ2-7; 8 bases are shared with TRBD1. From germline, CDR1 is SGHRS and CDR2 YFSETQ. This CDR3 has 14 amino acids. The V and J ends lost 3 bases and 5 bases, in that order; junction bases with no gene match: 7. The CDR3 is CASSSDREVDEQYF. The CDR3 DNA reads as TGCGCCAGCAGCTCGGACAGGGAGGTGGACGAGCAGTACTTC.

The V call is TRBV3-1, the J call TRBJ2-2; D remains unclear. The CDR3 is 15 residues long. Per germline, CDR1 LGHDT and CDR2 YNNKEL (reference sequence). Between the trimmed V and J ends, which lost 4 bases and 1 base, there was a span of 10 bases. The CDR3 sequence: CASSPRSGNTGELFF. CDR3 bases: TGTGCCAGCAGCCCTCGTTCGGGGAACACCGGGGAGCTGTTTTTT.